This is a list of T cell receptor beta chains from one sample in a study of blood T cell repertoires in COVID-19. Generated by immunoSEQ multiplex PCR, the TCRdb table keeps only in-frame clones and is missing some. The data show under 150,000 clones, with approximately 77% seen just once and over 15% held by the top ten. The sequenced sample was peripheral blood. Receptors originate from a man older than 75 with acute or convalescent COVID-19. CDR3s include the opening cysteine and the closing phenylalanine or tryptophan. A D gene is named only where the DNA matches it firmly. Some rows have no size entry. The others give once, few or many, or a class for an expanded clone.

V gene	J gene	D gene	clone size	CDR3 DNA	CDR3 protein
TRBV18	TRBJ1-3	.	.	TGTGCCAGCTCACCGGGGGCGTCTGGAAACACCATATATTTT	CASSPGASGNTIYF
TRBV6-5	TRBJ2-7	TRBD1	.	TGTGCCAGCAGTTACCAACGGGACAGGGGGGGGGAGCAGTACTTC	CASSYQRDRGGEQYF
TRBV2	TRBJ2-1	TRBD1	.	TGTGCCAGCAGCCGACAGGGAAATGAGCAGTTCTTC	CASSRQGNEQFF
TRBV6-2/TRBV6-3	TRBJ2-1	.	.	TGTGCCAGCAGTTACTCTCATGGACAGAATGAGCAGTTCTTC	CASSYSHGQNEQFF
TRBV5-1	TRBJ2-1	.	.	TGCGCCAGCAGCTTGGAGGGGGGGTTCTACAATGAGCAGTTCTTC	CASSLEGGFYNEQFF
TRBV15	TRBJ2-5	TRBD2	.	TGTGCCACCAGCAGGGGAGGGCAGCAAGAGACCCAGTACTTC	CATSRGGQQETQYF
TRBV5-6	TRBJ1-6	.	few	TGTGCCAGCAGCTTAGGACAGCTCTATAATTCACCCCTCCACTTT	CASSLGQLYNSPLHF
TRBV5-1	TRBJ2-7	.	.	TGCGCCAGCAGTTTGCAAGGGGCTTACGAGCAGTACTTC	CASSLQGAYEQYF
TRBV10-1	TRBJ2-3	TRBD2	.	TGCGCCAGCAGGACCCTAGCGGGGAGCACAGATACGCAGTATTTT	CASRTLAGSTDTQYF
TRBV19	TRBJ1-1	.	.	TGTGCCAGTAGTTACCGGGGGGCTGAAGCTTTCTTT	CASSYRGAEAFF
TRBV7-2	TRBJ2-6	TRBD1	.	TGTGCCAGCAGCTCCCGGGACAGGGTTTTCTCTGGGGCCAACGTCCTGACTTTC	CASSSRDRVFSGANVLTF
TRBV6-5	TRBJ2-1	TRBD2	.	TGTGCCAGCAGTTCGGGACTAGCGGGTGAGCAGTTCTTC	CASSSGLAGEQFF
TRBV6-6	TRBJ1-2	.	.	TGTGCCAGCAGTGCTCGGGAGGGGAGCCCGTATGGCTACACCTTC	CASSAREGSPYGYTF